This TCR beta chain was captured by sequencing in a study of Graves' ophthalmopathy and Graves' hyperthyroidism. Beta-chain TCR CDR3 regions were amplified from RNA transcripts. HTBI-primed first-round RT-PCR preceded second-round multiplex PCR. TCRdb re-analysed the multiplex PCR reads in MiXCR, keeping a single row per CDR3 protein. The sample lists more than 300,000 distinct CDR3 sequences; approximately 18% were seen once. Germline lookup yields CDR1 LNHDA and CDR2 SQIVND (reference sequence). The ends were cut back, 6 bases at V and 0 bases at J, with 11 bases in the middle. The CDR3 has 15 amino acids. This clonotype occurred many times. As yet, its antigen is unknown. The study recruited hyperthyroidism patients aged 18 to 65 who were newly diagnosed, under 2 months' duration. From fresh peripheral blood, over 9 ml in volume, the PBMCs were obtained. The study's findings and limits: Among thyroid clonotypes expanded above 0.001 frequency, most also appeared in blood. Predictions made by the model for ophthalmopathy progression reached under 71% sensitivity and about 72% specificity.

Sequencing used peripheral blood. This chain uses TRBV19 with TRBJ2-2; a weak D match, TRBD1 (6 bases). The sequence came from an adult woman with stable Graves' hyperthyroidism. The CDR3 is CASRQDSSNTGELFF. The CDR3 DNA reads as TGTGCCAGTAGGCAGGACAGTTCGAACACCGGGGAGCTGTTTTTT. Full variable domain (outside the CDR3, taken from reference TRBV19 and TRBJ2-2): DGGITQSPKYLFRKEGQNVTLSCEQNLNHDAMYWYRQDPGQGLRLIYYSQIVNDFQKGDIAEGYSVSREKKESFPLTVTSAQKNPTAFYLCASRQDSSNTGELFFGEGSRLTVL.